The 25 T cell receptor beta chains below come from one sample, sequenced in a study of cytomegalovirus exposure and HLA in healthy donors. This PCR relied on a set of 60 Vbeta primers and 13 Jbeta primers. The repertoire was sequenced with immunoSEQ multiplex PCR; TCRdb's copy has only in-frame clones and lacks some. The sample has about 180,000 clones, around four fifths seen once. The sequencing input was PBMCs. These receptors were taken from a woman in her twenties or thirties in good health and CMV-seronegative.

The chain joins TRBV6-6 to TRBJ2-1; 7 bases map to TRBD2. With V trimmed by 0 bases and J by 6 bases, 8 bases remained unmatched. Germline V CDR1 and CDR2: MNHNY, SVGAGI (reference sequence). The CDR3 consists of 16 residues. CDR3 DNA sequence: TGTGCCAGCAGTTACTCGTCCAGGACTAGTGGCAATGAGCAGTTCTTC. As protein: CASSYSSRTSGNEQFF.

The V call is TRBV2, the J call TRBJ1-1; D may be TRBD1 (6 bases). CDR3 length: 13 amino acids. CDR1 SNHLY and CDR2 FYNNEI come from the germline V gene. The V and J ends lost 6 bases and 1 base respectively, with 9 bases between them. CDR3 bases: TGTGCCAGCAGGGACAGAAGGAACACTGAAGCTTTCTTT. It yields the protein CASRDRRNTEAFF.

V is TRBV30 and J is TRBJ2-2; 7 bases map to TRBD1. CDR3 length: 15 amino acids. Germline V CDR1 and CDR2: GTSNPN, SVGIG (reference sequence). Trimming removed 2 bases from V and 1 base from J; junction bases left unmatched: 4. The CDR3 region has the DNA TGTGCCTGGAGTCGGGACAGCGAGAACACCGGGGAGCTGTTTTTT. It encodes CAWSRDSENTGELFF.

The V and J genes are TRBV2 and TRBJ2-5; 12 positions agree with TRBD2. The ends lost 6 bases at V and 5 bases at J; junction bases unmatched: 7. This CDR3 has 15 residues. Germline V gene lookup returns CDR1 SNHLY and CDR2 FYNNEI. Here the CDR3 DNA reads TGTGCCAGCAGAGAGACTAGCGGGGGTGGGGAGACCCAGTACTTC. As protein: CASRETSGGGETQYF.

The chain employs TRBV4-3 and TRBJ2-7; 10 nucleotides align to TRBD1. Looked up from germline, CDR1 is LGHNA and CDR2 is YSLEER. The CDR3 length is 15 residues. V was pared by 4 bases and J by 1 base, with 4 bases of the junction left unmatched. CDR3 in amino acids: CASSLRTGGSYEQYF. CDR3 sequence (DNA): TGCGCCAGCAGCCTCCGGACAGGGGGGTCCTACGAGCAGTACTTC.

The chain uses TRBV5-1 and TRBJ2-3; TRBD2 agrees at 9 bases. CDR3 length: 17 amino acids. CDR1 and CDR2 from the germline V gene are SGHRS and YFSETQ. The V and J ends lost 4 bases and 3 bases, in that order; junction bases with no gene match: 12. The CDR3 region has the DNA TGCGCCAGCAGCGCGATCGGGACTAGCCGATTGACAGATACGCAGTATTTT. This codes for CASSAIGTSRLTDTQYF.

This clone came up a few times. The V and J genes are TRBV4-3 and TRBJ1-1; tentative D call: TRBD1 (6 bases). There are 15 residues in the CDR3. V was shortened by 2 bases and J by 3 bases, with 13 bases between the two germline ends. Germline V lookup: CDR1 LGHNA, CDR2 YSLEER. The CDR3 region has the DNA TGCGCCAGCAGCCAATCCCGGACAGCTCACACTGAAGCTTTCTTT. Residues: CASSQSRTAHTEAFF.

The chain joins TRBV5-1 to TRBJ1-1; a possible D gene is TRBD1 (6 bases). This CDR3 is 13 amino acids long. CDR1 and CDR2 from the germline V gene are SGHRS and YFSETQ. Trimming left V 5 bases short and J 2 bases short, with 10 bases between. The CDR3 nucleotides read TGCGCCAGCAGAATGGACAGTAACACTGAAGCTTTCTTT. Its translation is CASRMDSNTEAFF.

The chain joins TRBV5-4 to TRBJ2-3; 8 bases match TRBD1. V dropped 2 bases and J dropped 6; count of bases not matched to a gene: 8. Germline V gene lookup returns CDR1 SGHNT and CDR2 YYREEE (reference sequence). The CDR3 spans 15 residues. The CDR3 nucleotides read TGTGCCAGCAGCTTCGGACAGGGCGGCCAGGATACGCAGTATTTT. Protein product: CASSFGQGGQDTQYF.

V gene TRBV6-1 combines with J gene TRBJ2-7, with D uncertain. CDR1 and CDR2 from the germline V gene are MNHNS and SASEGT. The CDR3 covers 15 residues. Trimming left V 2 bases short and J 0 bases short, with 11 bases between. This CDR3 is CASSEPDTYSYEQYF. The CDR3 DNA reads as TGTGCCAGCAGTGAACCCGACACCTACTCCTACGAGCAGTACTTC.

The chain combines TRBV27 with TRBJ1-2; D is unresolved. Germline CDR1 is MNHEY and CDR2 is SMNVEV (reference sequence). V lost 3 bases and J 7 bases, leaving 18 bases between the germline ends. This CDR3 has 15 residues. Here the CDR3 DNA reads TGTGCCAGCAGTTTCCGTCCCGGCGGCTTTTCTGGCTACACCTTC. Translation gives CASSFRPGGFSGYTF.

The CDR3 bases are TGTGCCAGCAGCCAAGTTCGTTTGTCCGGGGAGCTGTTTTTT. This codes for CASSQVRLSGELFF. The rearrangement joins TRBV14 to TRBJ2-2; no firm D call. Trimming left V 1 base short and J 6 bases short, with 9 bases between. The CDR3 has 14 residues. Germline CDR1 and CDR2: SGHDN and FVKESK.

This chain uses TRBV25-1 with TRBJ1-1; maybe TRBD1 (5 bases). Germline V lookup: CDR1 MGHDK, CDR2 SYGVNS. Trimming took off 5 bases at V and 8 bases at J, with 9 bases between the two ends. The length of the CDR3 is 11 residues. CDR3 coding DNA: TGTGCCAGCAGTTACAGGAGAGAAGCTTTCTTT. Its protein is CASSYRREAFF.

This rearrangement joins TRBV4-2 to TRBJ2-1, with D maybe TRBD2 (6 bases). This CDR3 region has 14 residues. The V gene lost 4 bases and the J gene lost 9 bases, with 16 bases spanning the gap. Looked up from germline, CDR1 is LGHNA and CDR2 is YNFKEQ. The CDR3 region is CASSRQGGEAEQFF. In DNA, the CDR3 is TGTGCCAGCAGCCGGCAGGGAGGAGAAGCTGAGCAGTTCTTC.

As DNA, the CDR3 is TGTGCCAGCAGTTTGGTTCCAGGGAATTCGCAAGAGACCCAGTACTTC. Translation: CASSLVPGNSQETQYF. The chain employs TRBV27 and TRBJ2-5, with a possible D match to TRBD1 (5 bases). V was cut by 3 bases and J by 2 bases, with 16 bases left in between. CDR1 is MNHEY and CDR2 is SMNVEV in the germline V gene (reference sequence). CDR3 length: 16 amino acids.

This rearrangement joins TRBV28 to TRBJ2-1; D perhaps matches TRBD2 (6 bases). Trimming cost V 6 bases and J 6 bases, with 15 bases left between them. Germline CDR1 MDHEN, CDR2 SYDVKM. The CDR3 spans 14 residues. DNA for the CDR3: TGTGCCAGCAGATCAGACCTTAGCGGCAATGAGCAGTTCTTC. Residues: CASRSDLSGNEQFF.

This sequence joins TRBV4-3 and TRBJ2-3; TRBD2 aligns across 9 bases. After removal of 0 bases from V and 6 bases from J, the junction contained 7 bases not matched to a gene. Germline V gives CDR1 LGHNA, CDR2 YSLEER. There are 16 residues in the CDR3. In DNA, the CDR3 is TGCGCCAGCAGCCAAGATTTAGGGCTAGCGGGGGATACGCAGTATTTT. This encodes CASSQDLGLAGDTQYF.

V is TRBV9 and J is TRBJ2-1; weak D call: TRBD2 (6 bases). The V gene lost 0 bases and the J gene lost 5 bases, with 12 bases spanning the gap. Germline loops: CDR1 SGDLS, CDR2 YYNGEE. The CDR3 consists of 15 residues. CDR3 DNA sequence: TGTGCCAGCAGCGTAGGATTCGGGGGAAACAATGAGCAGTTCTTC. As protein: CASSVGFGGNNEQFF.

This CDR3 reads CASSLGAGSQPQHF. The CDR3, as DNA: TGTGCCAGCAGCTTAGGGGCGGGGAGTCAGCCCCAGCATTTT. The V gene is TRBV7-6, the J gene TRBJ1-5; the D is unclear. Trimming pared 1 base from V and 6 bases from J, leaving 10 bases between. The CDR3 loop spans 14 amino acids. Germline CDR1 and CDR2: SGHVS and FNYEAQ. Drawing the rest from reference TRBV7-6 and TRBJ1-5, the complete variable domain is GAGVSQSPRYKVTKRGQDVALRCDPISGHVSLYWYRQALGQGPEFLTYFNYEAQQDKSGLPNDRFSAERPEGSISTLTIQRTEQRDSAMYRCASSLGAGSQPQHFGDGTRLSIL.

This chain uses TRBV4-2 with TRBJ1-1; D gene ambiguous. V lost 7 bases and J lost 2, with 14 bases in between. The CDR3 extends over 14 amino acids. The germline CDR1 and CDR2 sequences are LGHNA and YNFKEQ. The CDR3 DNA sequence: TGTGCCAGCAATCCAAGACCGGGTAACACTGAAGCTTTCTTT. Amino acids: CASNPRPGNTEAFF.

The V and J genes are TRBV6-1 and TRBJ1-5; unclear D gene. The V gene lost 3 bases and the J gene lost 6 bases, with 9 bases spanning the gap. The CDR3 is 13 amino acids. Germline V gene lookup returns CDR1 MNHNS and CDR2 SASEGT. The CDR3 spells CASSDTGRQPQHF. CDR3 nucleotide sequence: TGTGCCAGCAGTGATACTGGGCGTCAGCCCCAGCATTTT.

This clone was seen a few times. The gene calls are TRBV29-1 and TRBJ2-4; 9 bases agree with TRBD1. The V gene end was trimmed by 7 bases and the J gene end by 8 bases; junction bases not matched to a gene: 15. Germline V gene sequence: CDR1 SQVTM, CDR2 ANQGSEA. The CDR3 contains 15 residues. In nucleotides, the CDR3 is TGCAGCGCCCGAGCCGGGACAGGGCCTCGAGACATTCAGTACTTC. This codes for CSARAGTGPRDIQYF.

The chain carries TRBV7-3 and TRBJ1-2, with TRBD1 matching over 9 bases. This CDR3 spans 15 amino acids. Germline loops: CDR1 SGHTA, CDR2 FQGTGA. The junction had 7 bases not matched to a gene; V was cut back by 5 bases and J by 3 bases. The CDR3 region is CASSPEGQGDYGYTF. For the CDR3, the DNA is TGTGCCAGCAGCCCAGAGGGACAGGGTGACTATGGCTACACCTTC.

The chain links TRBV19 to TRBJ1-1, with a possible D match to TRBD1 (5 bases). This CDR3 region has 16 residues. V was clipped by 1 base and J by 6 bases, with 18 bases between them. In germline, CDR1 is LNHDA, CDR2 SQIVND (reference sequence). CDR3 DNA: TGTGCCAGTAGTATAGGGATGGAAGTGACAGTCGCTGAAGCTTTCTTT. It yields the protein CASSIGMEVTVAEAFF.

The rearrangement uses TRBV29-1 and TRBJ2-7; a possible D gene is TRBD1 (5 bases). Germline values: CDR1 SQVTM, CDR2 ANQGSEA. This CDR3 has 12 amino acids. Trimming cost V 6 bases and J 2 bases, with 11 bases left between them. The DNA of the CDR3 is TGCAGCGTGGGTAGGACAACCTACGAGCAGTACTTC. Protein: CSVGRTTYEQYF.